One and the same sample provided the 30 T cell receptor beta chains below, sequenced in a study of shared clonotypes between healthy human individuals. Only in-frame clones appear in the TCRdb table, and some are missing; sequencing was by immunoSEQ multiplex PCR. The table lists a few million clones, over 90% of them singletons, with approximately 0.4% in the top ten. Sequencing was done on a sample of naive CD4+ T cells from PBMCs. Subset reported: CD45RA+ positively selected. The receptors here all came from a man aged 18 to 30 in good health. Some clones in this sample may be carry-over from other donors' samples.

The CDR3 DNA follows: TGTGCCAGCAGCGTTGGGGACGGCTCGGGAGGGATTCAGTACTTC. It codes for CASSVGDGSGGIQYF. The rearrangement joins TRBV9 to TRBJ2-4, with 8 bases matching TRBD2. The CDR3 has 15 amino acids. From germline, CDR1 is SGDLS and CDR2 YYNGEE. Germline trimming cut 2 bases from V and 10 bases from J; bases unmatched to any gene: 11.

V is TRBV6-5 and J is TRBJ2-7; D is undetermined. CDR1 MNHEY and CDR2 SVGAGI come from the germline V gene. This CDR3 is 12 amino acids long. Trimming removed 6 bases from V and 2 bases from J, with 8 bases in between. The CDR3 is CASRNPAYEQYF. The CDR3 nucleotides read TGTGCCAGCAGGAACCCAGCCTACGAGCAGTACTTC.

The gene calls are TRBV6-6 and TRBJ2-2, with 9 bases lining up with TRBD1. The CDR3 has 15 amino acids. Germline CDR1 MNHNY, CDR2 SVGAGI (reference sequence). V lost 4 bases to trimming and J lost 3 bases; unmatched junction nucleotides: 3. CDR3 in amino acids: CASSLGQGDTGELFF. CDR3 nucleotide sequence: TGTGCCAGCAGTTTGGGACAGGGAGACACCGGGGAGCTGTTTTTT.

This clone was seen only once. The J gene is TRBJ2-3, the V gene TRBV28; TRBD2 matches 9 bases. Germline V CDR1 and CDR2: MDHEN, SYDVKM. CDR3 length: 15 residues. V was pared by 10 bases and J by 4 bases, with 12 bases of the junction left unmatched. The CDR3 reads CATLKLAGGADTQYF. CDR3 in DNA: TGTGCCACCCTAAAACTAGCGGGCGGGGCAGATACGCAGTATTTT.

The V call is TRBV2, the J call TRBJ1-2; possibly TRBD1 for D (5 bases). Germline V gene sequence: CDR1 SNHLY, CDR2 FYNNEI. The CDR3 contains 12 residues. The CDR3 region is CVSAEGREGYTF. The CDR3 DNA reads TGTGTCTCAGCAGAGGGGCGGGAGGGCTACACCTTC. Full variable domain (remainder filled in from reference TRBV2 and TRBJ1-2): EPEVTQTPSHQVTQMGQEVILRCVPISNHLYFYWYRQILGQKVEFLVSFYNNEISEKSEIFDDQFSVERPDGSNFTLKIRSTKLEDSAMYFCVSAEGREGYTFGSGTRLTVV.

This clone was counted a single time. The rearrangement uses TRBV9 and TRBJ2-1; D is unresolved. The CDR3 runs 15 residues. Germline V lookup: CDR1 SGDLS, CDR2 YYNGEE. Trimming cost V 0 bases and J 2 bases, with 9 bases left between them. The CDR3 is CASSVVQNTYNEQFF. The DNA for the CDR3 is TGTGCCAGCAGCGTAGTACAGAATACCTACAATGAGCAGTTCTTC.

V usage is TRBV27 and J usage is TRBJ1-2; no reliable D call. Germline V gene data show CDR1 as MNHEY and CDR2 as SMNVEV (reference sequence). Trimming stripped 7 bases from V and 4 bases from J, with 13 bases between. This CDR3 region has 13 residues. This CDR3 is CASKMREAYGYTF. The CDR3 region has the DNA TGTGCCAGCAAAATGAGGGAGGCCTATGGCTACACCTTC.

The chain combines TRBV9 with TRBJ1-1; weak D call: TRBD1 (6 bases). The V gene lost 3 bases and the J gene lost 5 bases, with 20 bases spanning the gap. The CDR3 spans 16 residues. Germline CDR1 SGDLS, CDR2 YYNGEE. The CDR3 nucleotides are TGTGCCAGCAGCGCATCCCAGACAGGTGGGGGGACTGAAGCTTTCTTT. It translates to CASSASQTGGGTEAFF.

The gene calls are TRBV27 and TRBJ2-1; TRBD2 agrees at 8 bases. V dropped 3 bases and J dropped 9; count of bases not matched to a gene: 16. The germline V gene encodes CDR1 MNHEY and CDR2 SMNVEV (reference sequence). The CDR3 sequence is 17 residues long. CDR3 nucleotides: TGTGCCAGCAGTTTTGCGGCCGGGACTAGTGATGAGGGTGAGCAGTTCTTC. Its protein product is CASSFAAGTSDEGEQFF.

This clone has only one observation. The rearrangement uses TRBV7-8 and TRBJ1-1, with TRBD1 as a possible D gene (5 bases). The CDR3 covers 18 residues. CDR1 and CDR2 (germline): SGHVS, FQNEAQ. Trimming took off 6 bases at V and 5 bases at J, with 28 bases between the two ends. The DNA for the CDR3 is TGTGCCAGCAGACCGTCTGGGGGGTCGGGGCGGTGGAGGACTGAAGCTTTCTTT. It specifies CASRPSGGSGRWRTEAFF.

This chain links TRBV7-6 with TRBJ1-2, with D possibly being TRBD1 (5 bases). V was trimmed by 2 bases and J by 5 bases, leaving 18 bases between them. CDR3 length: 16 residues. Germline CDR1 SGHVS, CDR2 FNYEAQ. CDR3 in amino acids: CASSLSGVGGSYGYTF. The CDR3 DNA follows: TGTGCCAGCAGCTTATCGGGGGTGGGCGGTTCGTATGGCTACACCTTC.

The chain recombines TRBV5-1 with TRBJ1-5, with D perhaps matching TRBD1 (5 bases). Per germline, CDR1 SGHRS and CDR2 YFSETQ. This CDR3 is 14 amino acids long. The V end lost 2 bases, the J end lost 5 bases, and 11 bases lay between the germline ends. This chain's CDR3 is CASSFGGKDQPQHF. The CDR3 bases are TGCGCCAGCAGCTTTGGGGGGAAGGATCAGCCCCAGCATTTT.

The chain has TRBV7-9 and TRBJ1-5; 8 positions match TRBD1. Germline trimming cut 4 bases from V and 4 bases from J; bases unmatched to any gene: 9. The CDR3 has 16 amino acids. Germline lookup yields CDR1 SEHNR and CDR2 FQNEAQ (reference sequence). The CDR3 DNA reads TGTGCCAGCAGCTCGGGACAGGCTCCATTTAATCAGCCCCAGCATTTT. Encoded protein: CASSSGQAPFNQPQHF.

Concerning this clone: This sample also contains other DNA sequences that code for the same CDR3. The chain is built from TRBV5-4 and TRBJ2-5, with D unresolved. This CDR3 is built from 12 residues. V was shortened by 0 bases and J by 4 bases, with 4 bases between the two germline ends. CDR1 and CDR2 from the germline V gene are SGHNT and YYREEE (reference sequence). The CDR3 DNA follows: TGTGCCAGCAGCTTGGCCAGAGAGACCCAGTACTTC. Its protein is CASSLARETQYF. Complete variable domain (other parts from reference TRBV5-4 and TRBJ2-5): ETGVTQSPTHLIKTRGQQVTLRCSSQSGHNTVSWYQQALGQGPQFIFQYYREEENGRGNFPPRFSGLQFPNYSSELNVNALELDDSALYLCASSLARETQYFGPGTRLLVL.

The V call is TRBV11-1, the J call TRBJ2-2; TRBD2 agrees at 9 bases. Germline V gives CDR1 SGHAT, CDR2 FQDESV (reference sequence). CDR3 size: 16 residues. After removal of 5 bases from V and 2 bases from J, the junction contained 6 bases not matched to a gene. The CDR3 DNA follows: TGTGCCAGCAGCCGCGGGGGGGCAGTCAACACCGGGGAGCTGTTTTTT. It is translated as CASSRGGAVNTGELFF.

This chain joins TRBV6-5 and TRBJ1-1, with D possibly being TRBD1 (5 bases). Germline lookup yields CDR1 MNHEY and CDR2 SVGAGI. V was pared by 3 bases and J by 6 bases, with 11 bases between. This CDR3 is built from 13 residues. The CDR3, as DNA: TGTGCCAGCAGTTATGACAGACTCTCTGAAGCTTTCTTT. It codes for CASSYDRLSEAFF.

The chain employs TRBV29-1 and TRBJ2-6; D unclear. The CDR3 totals 12 residues. In germline, CDR1 is SQVTM, CDR2 ANQGSEA. V was clipped by 7 bases and J by 2 bases, with 6 bases between them. The CDR3 reads CSDEAGANVLTF. In DNA form, the CDR3 reads TGCAGCGATGAGGCTGGGGCCAACGTCCTGACTTTC.

The V and J genes are TRBV4-3 and TRBJ1-4; D is uncertain. V lost 4 bases to trimming and J lost 3 bases, with 9 bases between them. Germline V gene data show CDR1 as LGHNA and CDR2 as YSLEER. The CDR3 spans 14 residues. CDR3 loop: CASSPGPSNEKLFF. CDR3 DNA: TGCGCCAGCAGCCCCGGTCCGTCTAATGAAAAACTGTTTTTT.

The rearrangement uses TRBV5-6 and TRBJ1-2; TRBD1 agrees at 9 bases. This CDR3 spans 15 amino acids. Germline loops: CDR1 SGHDT, CDR2 YYEEEE. Unmatched junction bases numbered 7, after V lost 1 base and J lost 6 bases. The CDR3 nucleotides read TGTGCCAGCAGCTTGAAAGGGACAGGGAGGCATGGCTACACCTTC. Residues: CASSLKGTGRHGYTF.

This rearrangement joins TRBV4-3 to TRBJ2-2; D remains ambiguous. Per germline, CDR1 LGHNA and CDR2 YSLEER. This CDR3 is built from 14 residues. V was trimmed by 4 bases and J by 3 bases, leaving 9 bases between them. The DNA for the CDR3 is TGCGCCAGCAGCCCTAGGTGGGACACCGGGGAGCTGTTTTTT. Its translation: CASSPRWDTGELFF.

Comments on this clone: Other DNA sequences in the same sample also yield this CDR3. This chain uses TRBV30 with TRBJ2-7; D gene uncertain. With 0 bases removed from V and 4 bases from J, the gap between germline ends came to 10 bases. Germline CDR1 and CDR2: GTSNPN and SVGIG (reference sequence). CDR3 length: 13 residues. In DNA form, the CDR3 reads TGTGCCTGGAGTGTATTACCGGAATACGAGCAGTACTTC. This encodes CAWSVLPEYEQYF.

The gene calls are TRBV6-1 and TRBJ2-1; no clear D gene. The germline gives CDR1 MNHNS, CDR2 SASEGT. This CDR3 is 14 amino acids long. Trimming shortened V by 5 bases and J by 0 bases, and 8 bases separated the two germline ends. The CDR3 bases are TGTGCCAGCAGTCGGCTTCGCTCCTACAATGAGCAGTTCTTC. The encoded protein is CASSRLRSYNEQFF.

The rearrangement joins TRBV5-1 to TRBJ1-1, with 7 bases matching TRBD1. CDR3 length: 17 residues. The germline CDR1 and CDR2 sequences are SGHRS and YFSETQ. J lost 0 bases, V lost 4 bases, and 12 bases had no gene match. CDR3 residues: CASSRATDRSMNTEAFF. DNA of the CDR3: TGCGCCAGCAGCCGGGCCACGGACAGGAGTATGAACACTGAAGCTTTCTTT.

A remark on this clone: The junction shows a germline mismatch at one end, possibly a read error. J is TRBJ2-1 and V is TRBV7-9; tentatively, D is TRBD2 (6 bases). The CDR3 consists of 13 residues. Germline loops: CDR1 SEHNR, CDR2 FQNEAQ (reference sequence). CDR3 bases: TGTGCCAGCAGCCAAACTAGCTACCATGAGCAGTTCTTC. Protein: CASSQTSYHEQFF.

The V and J genes are TRBV7-9 and TRBJ1-5; TRBD1 agrees at 7 bases. V lost 5 bases to trimming and J lost 4 bases; unmatched junction nucleotides: 5. The germline CDR1 and CDR2 sequences are SEHNR and FQNEAQ (reference sequence). The CDR3 covers 14 residues. The CDR3 DNA reads TGTGCCAGCAGCAACAACAGGGGAAATCAGCCCCAGCATTTT. Residues: CASSNNRGNQPQHF.

This clone was counted once. The chain has TRBV6-1 and TRBJ2-1; 14 bases agree with TRBD2. There are 14 residues in the CDR3. Per germline, CDR1 MNHNS and CDR2 SASEGT. V lost 7 bases, J lost 9 bases, and 5 bases stayed unmatched. For the CDR3, the DNA is TGTGCCAGCAAGGGACTAGCGGGAGACGGTGAGCAGTTCTTC. It codes for CASKGLAGDGEQFF.

The V and J genes are TRBV2 and TRBJ2-1; 7 bases align to TRBD2. The CDR3 is 16 amino acids. The V gene end was trimmed by 6 bases and the J gene end by 0 bases; junction bases not matched to a gene: 8. Germline assignment: CDR1 SNHLY and CDR2 FYNNEI. In nucleotides, the CDR3 is TGTGCCAGCAGACCCACAGCGGGAACCTCCTACAATGAGCAGTTCTTC. Translation gives CASRPTAGTSYNEQFF.

The chain employs TRBV11-3 and TRBJ2-1, with 7 bases lining up with TRBD2. V was clipped by 0 bases and J by 4 bases; unmatched bases: 6. Looked up from germline, CDR1 is SGHNT and CDR2 is YENEEA. The CDR3 spans 16 residues. The CDR3 DNA reads as TGTGCCAGCAGCTTAGATAAGTGGGAGGGGTACAATGAGCAGTTCTTC. As protein: CASSLDKWEGYNEQFF.

This clone appeared a single time. The rearrangement joins TRBV5-8 to TRBJ1-3; D is ambiguous. Trimming stripped 1 base from V and 4 bases from J, with 3 bases between. CDR1 and CDR2 from the germline V gene are SGHTS and YDEGEE. There are 12 residues in the CDR3. The CDR3 protein is CASSLLGNTIYF. The CDR3 DNA reads TGTGCCAGCAGCTTGCTAGGAAACACCATATATTTT.

This sequence joins TRBV19 and TRBJ2-6; D perhaps matches TRBD2 (6 bases). V gave up 5 bases and J gave up 4 bases, with 21 bases separating them. Germline CDR1 LNHDA, CDR2 SQIVND (reference sequence). This CDR3 is 18 amino acids long. The chain's CDR3 is CASSAGILKRAGANVLTF. CDR3 sequence (DNA): TGTGCCAGTAGTGCCGGGATCCTCAAGCGGGCCGGGGCCAACGTCCTGACTTTC. Variable domain in full (rest from reference TRBV19 and TRBJ2-6): DGGITQSPKYLFRKEGQNVTLSCEQNLNHDAMYWYRQDPGQGLRLIYYSQIVNDFQKGDIAEGYSVSREKKESFPLTVTSAQKNPTAFYLCASSAGILKRAGANVLTFGAGSRLTVL.